This TCR beta chain was captured in a study of beta chain features in type 1 diabetes. Expressed TCRB transcripts got sequenced, as all isolated RNA was reverse transcribed. Sequencing was performed with immunoSEQ multiplex PCR; in TCRdb, only in-frame clones are kept and a portion is missing. This table has under 800,000 clones, around a sixth appearing once. V dropped 4 bases and J dropped 8 bases, with 16 bases sitting between them. This CDR3 has 13 residues. Germline-derived CDR1 and CDR2 are SQVTM and ANQGSEA. V is TRBV29-1 and J is TRBJ2-3; D possibly corresponds to TRBD2 (5 bases). This sequence was found in a man between 18 and 29 years old in good health. Sequenced input: naive CD4+ T cells from blood. The CDR3 loop reads CSVGLASTSTQYF. The CDR3 bases are TGCAGCGTTGGGCTAGCATCCACTTCTACGCAGTATTTT.